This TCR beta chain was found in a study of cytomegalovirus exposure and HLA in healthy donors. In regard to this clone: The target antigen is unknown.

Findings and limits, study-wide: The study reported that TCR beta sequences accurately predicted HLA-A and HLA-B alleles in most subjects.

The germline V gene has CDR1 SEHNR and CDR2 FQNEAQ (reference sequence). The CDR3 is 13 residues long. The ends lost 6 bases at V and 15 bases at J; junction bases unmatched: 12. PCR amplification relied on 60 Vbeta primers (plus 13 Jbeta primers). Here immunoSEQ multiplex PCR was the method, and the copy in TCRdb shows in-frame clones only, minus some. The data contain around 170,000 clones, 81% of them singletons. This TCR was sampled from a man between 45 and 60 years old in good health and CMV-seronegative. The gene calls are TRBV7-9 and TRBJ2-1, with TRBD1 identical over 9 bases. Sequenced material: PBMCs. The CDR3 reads CASSTAWDRVSFF. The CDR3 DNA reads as TGTGCCAGCAGTACCGCATGGGACAGGGTCTCGTTCTTC.